This T cell receptor beta chain is from a study of cytomegalovirus exposure and HLA in healthy donors. V lost 0 bases, J lost 6 bases, and 15 bases stayed unmatched. The CDR3 runs 18 residues. Looked up from germline, CDR1 is SGHRS and CDR2 is YFSETQ. Primers for the PCR totalled 60 Vbeta and 13 Jbeta. Assay: immunoSEQ multiplex PCR; the TCRdb copy retains only in-frame clones and omits some. The repertoire holds over 150,000 clones, with approximately 80% as singletons. V is TRBV5-1 and J is TRBJ2-1; 7 nucleotides line up with TRBD2. The source is a young woman in good health and CMV-seronegative. Sequencing was carried out using PBMCs. CDR3 coding DNA: TGCGCCAGCAGCTTGGTGGGGACTATCCCATATACAAGCAATGAGCAGTTCTTC. This sequence encodes CASSLVGTIPYTSNEQFF.